This T cell receptor beta chain was identified in a study of cytomegalovirus exposure and HLA in healthy donors. The CDR3 covers 15 residues. Germline-derived CDR1 and CDR2 are MGHRA and YSYEKL. The V end was cut by 4 bases, the J end by 0 bases, with 12 bases between. The repertoire was sequenced with immunoSEQ multiplex PCR; TCRdb's copy has only in-frame clones and lacks some. The repertoire holds around 250,000 clones, with roughly 89% as singletons. The receptor's source is a woman between 18 and 29 years old in good health and CMV-seronegative. Sequencing used PBMCs. The chain is built from TRBV4-1 and TRBJ1-2; no firm D call. The CDR3 loop reads CASSLSVGSNYGYTF. The CDR3 DNA follows: TGCGCCAGCAGCCTCTCAGTGGGCTCTAACTATGGCTACACCTTC.